This entry lists 7 T cell receptor beta chains sequenced from one sample in a study of shared clonotypes between healthy human individuals (dated by TCRdb to between 2020 and 2021). The receptor library was made with the immunoSEQ multiplex PCR assay. TCRdb's version of the immuneACCESS table is confined to in-frame rearrangements and falls short of the full clone set. An unresolved V gene accounts for under half of the shortfall where checked; the remainder is of unknown origin. The sample contains about 2.1 million clones, just under 95% of them found a single time. Jointly, the top ten make up about 1.7% of the sample. CD8 naive samples were obtained by positive selection for CCR7 among CD45RO-negative cells, yielding a CD45RA+CCR7+ population from which TemRA cells were excluded. The sequencing input was naive CD8+ T cells from PBMCs. The cell subset or site label corresponds to: CD45RA+CCR7+. The source is a man aged 18 to 30 in good health. Some clones in this sample may be carry-over from other donors' samples.

This clone appeared a few times. Within the sample, other DNA sequences also encode this same CDR3. The J gene is TRBJ1-1, the V gene TRBV27; TRBD1 is a possible D gene (5 bases). Germline values: CDR1 MNHEY, CDR2 SMNVEV (reference sequence). The CDR3 spans 12 residues. The ends were cut back, 5 bases at V and 1 base at J, with 5 bases in the middle. The CDR3 loop is CASSTGNTEAFF. The DNA for the CDR3 is TGTGCCAGCAGTACAGGGAACACTGAAGCTTTCTTT.

V and J are TRBV7-9 and TRBJ2-3, with TRBD2 identical over 7 bases. The CDR3 totals 18 residues. J was trimmed by 6 bases and V by 1 base; bases with no gene match: 16. Germline CDR1 and CDR2: SEHNR and FQNEAQ (reference sequence). The CDR3 nucleotides are TGTGCCAGCAGCTTAGGGGAGGGCCCAAATACAATCCCTGATACGCAGTATTTT. It translates to CASSLGEGPNTIPDTQYF. Filled out from reference TRBV7-9 and TRBJ2-3, the complete variable domain reads DTGVSQNPRHKITKRGQNVTFRCDPISEHNRLYWYRQTLGQGPEFLTYFQNEAQLEKSRLLSDRFSAERPKGSFSTLEIQRTEQGDSAMYLCASSLGEGPNTIPDTQYFGPGTRLTVL.

The CDR3 sequence: CASSPAPGRNTEAFF. The CDR3 DNA sequence: TGTGCCAGCAGTCCCGCCCCAGGGCGGAACACTGAAGCTTTCTTT. This chain links TRBV28 with TRBJ1-1; D may be TRBD1 (5 bases). There are 15 residues in the CDR3. Germline V gene lookup returns CDR1 MDHEN and CDR2 SYDVKM. V lost 5 bases and J lost 1, with 14 bases in between.

The J gene is TRBJ2-5, the V gene TRBV19; 9 nucleotides match TRBD2. The V and J ends lost 2 bases and 5 bases, in that order; junction bases with no gene match: 15. The CDR3 is 18 residues long. Germline-derived CDR1 and CDR2 are LNHDA and SQIVND (reference sequence). DNA for the CDR3: TGTGCCAGTAGTATAACGCCCCTACTAGCGGGTGTCGTGGAGACCCAGTACTTC. It translates to CASSITPLLAGVVETQYF.

This clone has only one observation. The genes are TRBV7-3 and TRBJ2-1; 7 bases agree with TRBD2. Trimming cost V 5 bases and J 5 bases; bases outside gene matches: 3. Germline V gene sequence: CDR1 SGHTA, CDR2 FQGTGA. CDR3 length: 13 residues. This chain's CDR3 is CASSRRGDNEQFF. In DNA form, the CDR3 reads TGTGCCAGCAGCCGACGGGGGGACAATGAGCAGTTCTTC.

This clone was counted between two and nine times. The sample has other DNA sequences that encode this CDR3 too. The V and J genes are TRBV6-6 and TRBJ1-2; 8 nucleotides align to TRBD1. The CDR3 is 14 residues long. V shed 0 bases, J shed 8 bases, and the junction held 5 bases outside the gene matches. Germline V lookup: CDR1 MNHNY, CDR2 SVGAGI (reference sequence). DNA for the CDR3: TGTGCCAGCAGTTACTCTTCAGGGGGCGACGGCTACACCTTC. It translates to CASSYSSGGDGYTF.

The chain uses TRBV28 and TRBJ1-4; maybe TRBD1 (6 bases). The V and J ends lost 7 bases and 4 bases respectively, with 16 bases between them. Germline-derived CDR1 and CDR2 are MDHEN and SYDVKM. The CDR3 extends over 15 amino acids. CDR3 bases: TGTGCCAGCACCCTTTGGGGGGCTGGTAATGAAAAACTGTTTTTT. Translated: CASTLWGAGNEKLFF.